This T cell receptor beta chain was captured in a study of blood T cell repertoires in COVID-19. Produced via immunoSEQ multiplex PCR; TCRdb's table is partial and in-frame only. The sample includes about 94,000 clones, roughly 80% of them seen just once. Source material: peripheral blood. This clonotype was sampled from a woman aged 80 or over with acute or convalescent COVID-19.

DNA of the CDR3: TGTGCCAGCAGCTTGACGACTAGCGGAAAGACCAGCTCCTACGAGCAGTACTTC. Protein sequence: CASSLTTSGKTSSYEQYF. The chain links TRBV5-6 to TRBJ2-7; TRBD2 agrees at 9 bases. The CDR3 sequence is 18 residues long. V dropped 1 base and J dropped 0; count of bases not matched to a gene: 11. Per the germline V gene, CDR1 is SGHDT and CDR2 is YYEEEE. The full variable domain, rest sourced from reference TRBV5-6 and TRBJ2-7, is DAGVTQSPTHLIKTRGQQVTLRCSPKSGHDTVSWYQQALGQGPQFIFQYYEEEERQRGNFPDRFSGHQFPNYSSELNVNALLLGDSALYLCASSLTTSGKTSSYEQYFGPGTRLTVT.